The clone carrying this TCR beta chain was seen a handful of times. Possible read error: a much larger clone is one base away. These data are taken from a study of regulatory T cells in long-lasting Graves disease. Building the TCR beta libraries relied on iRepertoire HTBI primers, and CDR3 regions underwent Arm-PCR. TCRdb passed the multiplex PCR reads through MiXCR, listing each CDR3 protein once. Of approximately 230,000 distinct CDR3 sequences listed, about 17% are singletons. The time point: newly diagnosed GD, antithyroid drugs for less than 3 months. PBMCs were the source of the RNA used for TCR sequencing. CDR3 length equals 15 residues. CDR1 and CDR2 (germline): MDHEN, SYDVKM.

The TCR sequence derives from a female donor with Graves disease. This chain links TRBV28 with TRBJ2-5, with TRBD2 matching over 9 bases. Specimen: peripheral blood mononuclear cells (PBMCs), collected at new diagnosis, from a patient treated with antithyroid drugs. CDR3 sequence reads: CASKSGRPYQGTQYF. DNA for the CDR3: TGTGCCAGCAAAAGCGGGAGGCCCTACCAAGGGACCCAGTACTTC.